The rows below give T cell receptor beta chains drawn from one sample of a study of post-analysis software for immune sequencing data. TCRdb re-analysed the PCR reads in MiXCR, keeping a single row per CDR3 protein. The sample carries approximately 690,000 distinct CDR3 sequences, about 60% recorded once. Sequences were obtained from blood. The source is a girl aged 2 to 9 with multiple sclerosis. Both conserved end residues are part of each CDR3. The D gene is left open where the match is weak. Where a row states a size, it is once, few, many or the class of an expanded clone; other rows omit it.

>TRBD2|TRBV5-6|-|TRBJ2-3
CASSLTGGLAAIPDTQYF
TGTGCCAGCAGCTTGACCGGTGGCCTAGCGGCTATTCCAGATACGCAGTATTTT
>-|TRBV12-3/TRBV12-4|few|TRBJ2-4
CASSLTRAKNIQYF
TGTGCCAGCAGTTTAACCAGAGCCAAAAACATTCAGTACTTC
>-|TRBV7-2|-|TRBJ2-1
CASSWWGNNNNEQFF
TGTGCCAGCAGCTGGTGGGGAAACAACAACAATGAGCAGTTCTTC
>TRBD2|TRBV10-3|-|TRBJ2-5
CAIRSSGRAAETQYF
TGTGCCATCAGGAGTAGCGGGAGGGCGGCCGAGACCCAGTACTTC
>TRBD2|TRBV9|-|TRBJ2-5
CASSASGMRETQYF
TGTGCCAGCAGCGCGAGCGGGATGAGAGAGACCCAGTACTTC
>-|TRBV7-2|-|TRBJ1-5
CASSLSAVSNQPQHF
TGTGCCAGCAGCTTAAGTGCGGTAAGCAATCAGCCCCAGCATTTT
>-|TRBV7-9|-|TRBJ1-2
CASSTGGGGYTF
TGTGCCAGCAGCACGGGCGGTGGTGGCTACACCTTC
>TRBD2|TRBV20-1|once|TRBJ2-5
CSASLLAGLQETQYF
TGCAGTGCTAGCTTGCTAGCGGGGCTCCAAGAGACCCAGTACTTC
>-|TRBV27|once|TRBJ2-7
CASSPTGTKKYEQYF
TGTGCCAGCTCTCCCACCGGGACGAAAAAGTACGAGCAGTACTTC
>TRBD1|TRBV10-1|-|TRBJ2-3
CASSDRGADTQYF
TGCGCCAGCAGCGACAGGGGGGCAGATACGCAGTATTTT
>TRBD2|TRBV12-3/TRBV12-4|-|TRBJ2-1
CASSSSGRDLNEQFF
TGTGCCAGCAGTTCTTCCGGGAGGGATCTCAATGAGCAGTTCTTC
>-|TRBV21-1|-|TRBJ1-2
CASSKRVFSGGNYGYTF
TGTGCCAGCAGCAAAAGAGTTTTCTCCGGGGGGAACTATGGCTACACCTTC
>-|TRBV10-1|once|TRBJ2-1
CASSDPGLQSEQFF
TGCGCCAGCAGTGATCCTGGCCTCCAGTCAGAGCAGTTCTTC
>-|TRBV7-2|-|TRBJ1-2
CASSLVPGGGSRYGYTF
TGTGCCAGCAGCTTAGTACCCGGAGGAGGCTCGCGGTACGGCTACACCTTC
>TRBD1|TRBV20-1|few|TRBJ2-4
CSARAVDRAPHIQYF
TGCAGTGCTAGAGCAGTAGACAGGGCCCCTCACATTCAGTACTTC
>TRBD1|TRBV7-2|few|TRBJ1-2
CASSPTPGQASLGYGYTF
TGTGCCAGCAGCCCAACGCCGGGACAGGCGTCACTCGGTTATGGCTACACCTTC
>-|TRBV11-1|-|TRBJ2-1
CASSRDNYNEQFF
TGTGCCAGCAGCCGGGACAATTACAATGAGCAGTTCTTC
>TRBD2|TRBV5-1|-|TRBJ2-7
CASSLRSGGLSYEQYF
TGCGCCAGCAGCTTGAGGAGCGGGGGCCTCTCCTACGAGCAGTACTTC
>-|TRBV25-1|-|TRBJ2-7
CASSELVSGEQYF
TGTGCCAGCAGTGAATTGGTCTCGGGCGAGCAGTACTTC
>-|TRBV11-2|-|TRBJ2-3
CASSLAEELWVGTDTQYF
TGTGCCAGCAGCTTAGCCGAGGAGTTATGGGTTGGCACAGATACGCAGTATTTT
>-|TRBV4-1|-|TRBJ2-1
CASSQPLTLRETYNEQFF
TGCGCTAGCAGCCAACCCTTAACTCTTAGGGAGACCTACAATGAGCAGTTCTTC
>-|TRBV29-1|-|TRBJ2-7
CSVRDRLHYEQYF
TGCAGCGTTCGTGACAGACTACACTACGAGCAGTACTTC
>-|TRBV29-1|-|TRBJ2-1
CSYYYSSYNEQFF
TGCAGCTATTACTATAGCTCCTACAATGAGCAGTTCTTC
>TRBD2|TRBV5-1|-|TRBJ2-5
CASSITSGSKETQYF
TGCGCCAGCAGCATAACTAGCGGGAGTAAAGAGACCCAGTACTTC
>-|TRBV7-2|-|TRBJ2-7
CASSLPSGVPYEQYF
TGTGCCAGCAGCTTACCTTCGGGGGTTCCCTACGAGCAGTACTTC
>TRBD2|TRBV29-1|-|TRBJ2-4
CSVREVAGKNIQYF
TGCAGCGTCCGGGAGGTGGCTGGGAAAAACATTCAGTACTTC
>TRBD1|TRBV6-5|once|TRBJ2-1
CASSYSVDRLRGPFF
TGTGCCAGCAGTTATTCTGTGGACAGGTTGCGAGGTCCGTTCTTC
>-|TRBV4-2|few|TRBJ2-7
CASSAHLNSEYYEQYF
TGTGCCAGCAGCGCCCATCTTAATAGCGAATACTACGAGCAGTACTTC
>TRBD1|TRBV27|-|TRBJ1-5
CASSLGRGLQPQHF
TGTGCCAGCAGTTTGGGGAGGGGGCTTCAGCCCCAGCATTTT
>-|TRBV5-1|-|TRBJ2-3
CASSSATRIGTDTQYF
TGCGCCAGCAGCTCCGCTACTAGAATCGGGACAGATACGCAGTATTTT
>-|TRBV27|-|TRBJ2-7
CASSFGRAVGYEQYF
TGTGCCAGCAGTTTTGGCAGGGCCGTAGGCTACGAGCAGTACTTC
>TRBD1|TRBV5-1|-|TRBJ1-1
CASSLGRQGVNTEAFF
TGCGCCAGCAGCTTGGGTCGACAGGGGGTGAACACTGAAGCTTTCTTT
>TRBD2|TRBV12-3/TRBV12-4|-|TRBJ2-3
CASSEREGDTQYF
TGTGCCAGCAGTGAGCGGGAAGGGGATACGCAGTATTTT
>TRBD1|TRBV29-1|few|TRBJ1-2
CSVLGQGSGYTF
TGCAGCGTACTGGGACAGGGCTCCGGCTACACCTTC
>TRBD1|TRBV29-1|few|TRBJ1-2
CSVPPSTGGPGYTF
TGCAGCGTTCCCCCTTCGACAGGGGGCCCTGGCTACACCTTC
>TRBD2|TRBV25-1|-|TRBJ2-5
CASSGGERGETQYF
TGTGCCAGCAGTGGGGGGGAGCGGGGAGAGACCCAGTACTTC